One T cell receptor beta chain is described in this entry. These data originate in a study of blood T cell repertoires in COVID-19. Background on the study: Whether acute or convalescent, the COVID-19 samples came from the United States, Italy and Spain.

Deletions cut 4 bases from V and 10 bases from J, with 15 bases between. The CDR3 covers 13 residues. Germline CDR1 is SGHDT and CDR2 is YYEEEE. In the original analysis: Researchers report that nucleated cell counts were estimated from reference gene primer amplification. Clones were sequenced by immunoSEQ multiplex PCR, and TCRdb holds only the in-frame ones, with some missing. The DNA was the basis for D and trimming; V, J and clone size are from that table. Of roughly 150,000 clones listed, nearly 85% are singletons. The receptor comes from a human donor in a cohort sampled during active COVID-19. What was sequenced was peripheral blood. The chain recombines TRBV5-6 with TRBJ2-1, with a possible D match to TRBD2 (6 bases). Written as DNA, the CDR3 is TGTGCCAGCAGCACTGCAGCGGGCTACGAGCAGTTCTTC. Amino acids: CASSTAAGYEQFF.